Presented here are 12 T cell receptor beta chains from one specimen sequenced in a study of shared clonotypes between healthy human individuals. Clones were read by immunoSEQ multiplex PCR, and TCRdb kept only the in-frame ones, dropping some. This table holds some 2,000,000 clones, 95% found once. Sequenced sample: naive CD4+ T cells sorted from blood. The subset is: CD45RA+ positively selected. These TCRs come from a man aged 18-30 years in good health.

In regard to this clone: This may be a read error, as it is one base from a much larger clone. This chain links TRBV28 with TRBJ1-4; D is unresolved. V lost 6 bases and J 0 bases, leaving 5 bases between the germline ends. CDR3 size: 13 residues. CDR1 and CDR2 (germline): MDHEN, SYDVKM. Written as DNA, the CDR3 is TGTGCCAGCAGGGGGTCAACTAATGAAAAACTGTTTTTT. This translates into CASRGSTNEKLFF.

This sequence joins TRBV18 and TRBJ2-7, with D perhaps TRBD2 (6 bases). The CDR3 spans 13 residues. Germline-derived CDR1 and CDR2 are KGHSH and LQKENI. V was shortened by 2 bases and J by 7 bases, with 12 bases between the two germline ends. The CDR3 DNA reads as TGTGCCAGCTCACCAGGGGGGTCTCGTGAGCAGTACTTC. It yields the protein CASSPGGSREQYF.

The rearrangement links TRBV11-2 to TRBJ1-2; D is undetermined. The V end was cut by 2 bases, the J end by 8 bases, with 24 bases between. The CDR3 is 17 residues long. CDR1 and CDR2 (germline): SGHAT, FQNNGV. DNA of the CDR3: TGTGCCAGCAGCTTATCACCCGGAGGGAGCGGGTCGAAAGGCTACACCTTC. This gives the protein CASSLSPGGSGSKGYTF.

In the case of this clone: At the DNA level, this CDR3 is encoded by other sequences in the same sample as well. V usage is TRBV6-6 and J usage is TRBJ1-2; possibly TRBD1 for D (5 bases). The CDR3 loop spans 14 amino acids. CDR1 is MNHNY and CDR2 is SVGAGI in the germline V gene (reference sequence). Deletions cut 2 bases from V and 3 bases from J, with 10 bases between. The CDR3 DNA reads as TGTGCCAGCAGTTACGGGAGGGGTGACTATGGCTACACCTTC. It codes for CASSYGRGDYGYTF.

This clone showed up just once. CDR3 loop: CASSHDRDSNTEAFF. CDR3 in DNA: TGTGCCAGCAGTCATGACAGGGATTCGAACACTGAAGCTTTCTTT. The rearrangement uses TRBV27 and TRBJ1-1, with 7 bases identical to TRBD1. Germline assignment: CDR1 MNHEY and CDR2 SMNVEV (reference sequence). The junction had 7 bases not matched to a gene; V was cut back by 5 bases and J by 1 base. This CDR3 has 15 residues.

V is TRBV7-6 and J is TRBJ2-3, with TRBD2 as a possible D gene (5 bases). Trimming shortened V by 5 bases and J by 0 bases, and 15 bases separated the two germline ends. The CDR3 runs to 16 residues. Germline V lookup: CDR1 SGHVS, CDR2 FNYEAQ. CDR3 sequence: CASSPRLPRSTDTQYF. For the CDR3, the DNA is TGTGCCAGCAGCCCCCGACTACCCAGAAGCACAGATACGCAGTATTTT.

This clone was recorded once. This chain joins TRBV7-8 and TRBJ2-2; TRBD1 is a possible D gene (6 bases). Germline V gene lookup returns CDR1 SGHVS and CDR2 FQNEAQ. The CDR3 has 15 amino acids. V lost 1 base and J lost 4, with 10 bases in between. CDR3 loop: CASSLEGQSTGELFF. CDR3 sequence (DNA): TGTGCCAGCAGCTTAGAAGGACAGTCCACCGGGGAGCTGTTTTTT.

The rearrangement uses TRBV5-6 and TRBJ2-6, with D perhaps TRBD1 or TRBD2 (5 bases each). CDR3 length equals 16 residues. Germline V gives CDR1 SGHDT, CDR2 YYEEEE. V was pared by 5 bases and J by 1 base, with 13 bases between. The CDR3 nucleotides read TGTGCCAGCAGTTATAGCGACAGATCTGGGGCCAACGTCCTGACTTTC. This gives the protein CASSYSDRSGANVLTF.

This clone was observed a single time. CDR3 in DNA: TGTGCCAGCAGTTTAGCTCCACGTCGAGGAGCTTTCTTT. This sequence encodes CASSLAPRRGAFF. This chain joins TRBV28 and TRBJ1-1; D is uncertain. This CDR3 has 13 amino acids. V lost 2 bases and J lost 10, with 14 bases in between. Germline CDR1 MDHEN, CDR2 SYDVKM.

This sequence joins TRBV2 and TRBJ2-2; D unclear. Germline loops: CDR1 SNHLY, CDR2 FYNNEI. Trimming removed 0 bases from V and 5 bases from J, with 7 bases in between. The CDR3 extends over 14 amino acids. Here the CDR3 reads CASSEAKETGELFF. CDR3 DNA sequence: TGTGCCAGCAGTGAAGCCAAGGAGACCGGGGAGCTGTTTTTT.

The rearrangement uses TRBV6-4 and TRBJ1-6; D is uncertain. The CDR3 is 12 residues long. Germline assignment: CDR1 MRHNA and CDR2 SNTAGT. Between the trimmed V and J ends, which lost 5 bases and 8 bases, there was a span of 7 bases. The CDR3 loop reads CASSTGYSPLHF. The CDR3 DNA follows: TGTGCCAGCAGTACCGGGTATTCACCCCTCCACTTT.

This chain joins TRBV6-1 and TRBJ2-7, with D tentatively TRBD1 or TRBD2 (6 bases each). In germline, CDR1 is MNHNS, CDR2 SASEGT. The CDR3 covers 13 residues. V was trimmed by 8 bases and J by 5 bases, leaving 16 bases between them. The CDR3 is CASRASGADEQYF. Written as DNA, the CDR3 is TGTGCCAGCCGTGCATCGGGGGCGGACGAGCAGTACTTC.